Below, 7 T cell receptor beta chains from the same sample are listed, as sequenced in a study of OX40 agonist ivuxolimab in advanced cancers. Repertoires were generated with immunoSEQ multiplex PCR, while TCRdb's copy carries only in-frame clones and drops some. The table has around 69,000 clones, about 88% seen once. The starting material was CD4+ or CD8+ T cells sorted from blood, obtained in a trial of the OX40 agonist ivuxolimab. The receptors originated from an adult with an advanced solid tumor such as melanoma, head and neck, liver or kidney cancer.

The DNA for the CDR3 is TGCGCCAGCAGCTTCTCACAGGGGGCGCGGGAGACCCAGTACTTC. Its translation: CASSFSQGARETQYF. V gene TRBV5-1 combines with J gene TRBJ2-5; 9 nucleotides match TRBD1. The V gene's germline CDR1 is SGHRS and CDR2 YFSETQ. This CDR3 has 15 amino acids. Trimming cost V 2 bases and J 5 bases; bases outside gene matches: 7.

The chain couples TRBV7-2 to TRBJ1-1; 11 positions match TRBD1. CDR1 and CDR2 (germline): SGHTA, FQGNSA. This CDR3 region has 15 residues. Trimming at V came to 6 bases and at J to 5 bases, leaving 8 bases not matched to a gene. The CDR3 nucleotides read TGTGCCAGCAGAGATGGACAGGGGGCTTGGACTGAAGCTTTCTTT. This translates into CASRDGQGAWTEAFF.

This sequence joins TRBV19 and TRBJ1-5; 11 bases match TRBD1. The CDR3 is 15 residues long. Germline V lookup: CDR1 LNHDA, CDR2 SQIVND (reference sequence). V shed 7 bases, J shed 4 bases, and the junction held 6 bases outside the gene matches. CDR3 sequence reads: CASTPGQGGNQPQHF. Written as DNA, the CDR3 is TGTGCCAGTACCCCGGGACAGGGGGGGAATCAGCCCCAGCATTTT.

The V and J genes are TRBV7-9 and TRBJ1-4; 7 positions match TRBD1. CDR1 and CDR2 from the germline V gene are SEHNR and FQNEAQ (reference sequence). V was clipped by 0 bases and J by 7 bases; unmatched bases: 5. The CDR3 length is 15 residues. As DNA, the CDR3 is TGTGCCAGCAGCTTAGCCCAGGGGGGAGGTGAAAAACTGTTTTTT. It yields the protein CASSLAQGGGEKLFF.

The chain employs TRBV7-3 and TRBJ2-7; 10 bases align to TRBD1. This CDR3 region has 15 residues. V was clipped by 4 bases and J by 3 bases; unmatched bases: 6. The V gene's germline CDR1 is SGHTA and CDR2 FQGTGA. This CDR3 is CASSSTGGRNYEQYF. The CDR3 nucleotides are TGTGCCAGCAGCTCGACAGGGGGCCGCAACTACGAGCAGTACTTC.

This rearrangement joins TRBV6-5 to TRBJ1-5; D not resolved. Germline-derived CDR1 and CDR2 are MNHEY and SVGAGI. The CDR3 runs to 13 residues. V lost 5 bases and J lost 0, with 5 bases in between. The CDR3 protein is CASSQHSNQPQHF. In DNA, the CDR3 is TGTGCCAGCAGTCAACATAGCAATCAGCCCCAGCATTTT.

This clone was found once. The rearrangement uses TRBV11-2 and TRBJ2-7, with 13 bases matching TRBD2. In germline, CDR1 is SGHAT, CDR2 FQNNGV. V lost 3 bases, J lost 7 bases, and 0 bases stayed unmatched. The CDR3 sequence is 13 residues long. CDR3 sequence reads: CASSLGLAGEQYF. In DNA, the CDR3 is TGTGCCAGCAGCTTGGGACTAGCGGGAGAGCAGTACTTC.